A selection of T cell receptor beta chains follows, all from one sample in a study of identical twins. TCRdb fed the 5' RACE reads into MiXCR, producing one record per CDR3 protein. Seen here are some 630,000 distinct CDR3 sequences, 7.1% observed once, and the top ten hold approximately 1.5%. This same sample was also part of a study on yellow fever vaccine responses in identical twins.

Material for sequencing was PBMCs. These TCRs come from a woman aged 18-30 years in good health. The CDR3 runs from the conserved cysteine through the conserved F or W. D genes are given only for firm matches. Only some rows state a clone size, as once, few, many or a class for expanded clones.

TRBV3-1,few,TRBJ1-1,-,TGTGCCAGCAGCCAAGATCCCGCGGGAGGGAGGGCTTTCTTT,CASSQDPAGGRAFF
TRBV25-1,-,TRBJ2-3,-,TGTGCCAGCAGTGCCCTCGTTGAGGATACGCAGTATTTT,CASSALVEDTQYF
TRBV12-3/TRBV12-4,few,TRBJ1-2,-,TGTGCCAGCAGTTTAACGGCAGGCCTCCTGGATGGCTACACCTTC,CASSLTAGLLDGYTF
TRBV27,few,TRBJ2-7,-,TGTGCCAGCGGTGATCATAGTAGACCCCAGTACTTC,CASGDHSRPQYF
TRBV27,-,TRBJ2-3,-,TGTGCCAGCTCAGCTAGAACTTCCACAGATACGCAGTATTTT,CASSARTSTDTQYF
TRBV6-1,-,TRBJ2-5,-,TGTGCCAGCTCAGTTGGGCAGCGATATGAGACCCAGTACTTC,CASSVGQRYETQYF
TRBV5-1,many,TRBJ2-7,TRBD1,TGCGCCAGCAGCTTGGAGGTCGCGACAGGGGGCGACGAGCAGTACTTC,CASSLEVATGGDEQYF
TRBV28,few,TRBJ1-4,TRBD1,TGTGCCAGCAGTTCTGACAGGGGTGAGGAAAAACTGTTTTTT,CASSSDRGEEKLFF
TRBV6-2/TRBV6-3,few,TRBJ2-1,TRBD2,TGTGCCAGCACCGCGGGGGAGGGCTACAATGAGCAGTTCTTC,CASTAGEGYNEQFF
TRBV20-1,few,TRBJ2-7,TRBD2,TGCAGTGCTAGAGTAGCGGGAGTGTACGAGCAGTACTTC,CSARVAGVYEQYF
TRBV20-1,few,TRBJ2-1,TRBD2,TGCAGTGCTGTAACCGGGACTACAGGATATGAGCAGTTCTTC,CSAVTGTTGYEQFF
TRBV27,few,TRBJ2-2,-,TGTGCCAGCAGTTCTCGGCAGCTGAAAACCGGGGAGCTGTTTTTT,CASSSRQLKTGELFF
TRBV4-1,many,TRBJ1-6,TRBD1,TGCGCCAGCAGTCCCGCGACAGGGACATCTTCACCCCTCCACTTT,CASSPATGTSSPLHF
TRBV5-1,many,TRBJ1-6,TRBD1,TGCGCCAGCCAAAGGGACAGGGGAAATTCACCCCTCCACTTT,CASQRDRGNSPLHF
TRBV28,-,TRBJ2-1,-,TGTGCCAGCAGTTTATCGACTAGTCTTGGCGATGAGCAGTTCTTC,CASSLSTSLGDEQFF
TRBV5-1,many,TRBJ2-5,-,TGCGCCAGCAGCTTGGAGCCCGGAGAGACCCAGTACTTC,CASSLEPGETQYF
TRBV11-2,many,TRBJ2-1,-,TGTGCCAGCAGCTTAGAACAGGGGAGGAGGAATGAGCAGTTCTTC,CASSLEQGRRNEQFF
TRBV20-1,few,TRBJ2-3,TRBD2,TGCAGTGCTTTGGGACTAGCGGGAGATACGCAGTATTTT,CSALGLAGDTQYF
TRBV20-1,few,TRBJ2-2,TRBD2,TGCAGTGCTTCTAGCGGGGGGGTGGCCGGGGAGCTGTTTTTT,CSASSGGVAGELFF
TRBV5-6,few,TRBJ2-1,TRBD2,TGTGCCAGCAGCACGGAGCTGGGCACTAGCGGGGGGGGTGAGCAGTTCTTC,CASSTELGTSGGGEQFF
TRBV20-1,many,TRBJ2-3,TRBD2,TGCAGTGCTAGAGATCAGCGGGGCCAGTACGGCACAGATACGCAGTATTTT,CSARDQRGQYGTDTQYF
TRBV7-9,-,TRBJ2-1,-,TGTGCCAGCAGCCCCGTTATATCTGAGCAGTTCTTC,CASSPVISEQFF
TRBV6-1,few,TRBJ2-5,-,TGTGCCAGCAGCAGAACGACAGGGAGGGAGACCCAGTACTTC,CASSRTTGRETQYF
TRBV5-1,many,TRBJ1-6,TRBD1,TGCGCCAGCAGCTTGGGGGACAGACGGTCACCCCTCCACTTT,CASSLGDRRSPLHF
TRBV3-1,many,TRBJ2-7,-,TGTGCCAGCAGCCCCTCCCCGGGAGAATCCTACGAGCAGTACTTC,CASSPSPGESYEQYF
TRBV7-2,-,TRBJ2-1,-,TGTGCCAGCAGCGGGGCGCCTAATGAGCAGTTCTTC,CASSGAPNEQFF
TRBV5-5,many,TRBJ2-7,-,TGTGCCAGCAGCATTTGGACCACCGGCGACGAGCAGTACTTC,CASSIWTTGDEQYF
TRBV20-1,-,TRBJ2-2,TRBD2,TGCAGTGCTAGAGACCCGCGGACTAGCGGGAGGTCCGGGGAGCTGTTTTTT,CSARDPRTSGRSGELFF
TRBV21-1,-,TRBJ2-2,-,TGTGCCAGCAGCAAGAGGGAGATGCCCGGGGAGCTGTTTTTT,CASSKREMPGELFF
TRBV15,-,TRBJ1-1,-,TGTGCCACCAGCAGTGTCAGGATGAACACTGAAGCTTTCTTT,CATSSVRMNTEAFF
TRBV29-1,-,TRBJ2-1,-,TGCAGCGTTGAACGAGGTCAGAAGCAGTTCTTC,CSVERGQKQFF
TRBV11-2,-,TRBJ2-3,-,TGTGCCAGCAGCCTTGCGATGGGTAGCACAGATACGCAGTATTTT,CASSLAMGSTDTQYF
TRBV3-1,-,TRBJ2-3,-,TGTGCCAGCAGCCAAGTTGTGGGAGGAGGGGATACGCAGTATTTT,CASSQVVGGGDTQYF
TRBV15,once,TRBJ1-1,-,TGTGCCACCAGCAGATCAGGGATCACTGAAGCTTTCTTT,CATSRSGITEAFF
TRBV2,few,TRBJ2-3,TRBD2,TGTGCCAGCAGTGAAGATCCCTCTCTAGCGGGAGTACGGGCAGATACGCAGTATTTT,CASSEDPSLAGVRADTQYF
TRBV7-9,-,TRBJ1-1,-,TGTGCCAGCAGCTCCCGGGGGCAGGGCGGGCACACTGAAGCTTTCTTT,CASSSRGQGGHTEAFF
TRBV7-9,-,TRBJ2-2,-,TGTGCCAGCAGCCCGGGACACTCGGACACCGGGGAGCTGTTTTTT,CASSPGHSDTGELFF
TRBV6-5,-,TRBJ2-3,TRBD2,TGTGCCAGCAGTTACCCGACTAGCGGGGGCACAGATACGCAGTATTTT,CASSYPTSGGTDTQYF
TRBV12-3/TRBV12-4,many,TRBJ2-4,-,TGTGCCTCCTGGACAGGGAGGGAGTATGACATTCAGTACTTC,CASWTGREYDIQYF
TRBV29-1,-,TRBJ2-3,-,TGCAGCGTTTTTAGCGGAGAAGGCACAGATACGCAGTATTTT,CSVFSGEGTDTQYF
TRBV24-1,-,TRBJ2-2,-,TGTGCCACCAGTGATTTAGGGGGGATTACTACCGGGGAGCTGTTTTTT,CATSDLGGITTGELFF
TRBV7-8,few,TRBJ2-6,-,TGTGCCAGCAGCTTAGCGCTGGGGCCTGGGGCCAACGTCCTGACTTTC,CASSLALGPGANVLTF
TRBV28,many,TRBJ2-2,TRBD2,TGTGCCAGCAGTTTACGGGAGGGATACACCGGGGAGCTGTTTTTT,CASSLREGYTGELFF
TRBV12-3/TRBV12-4,-,TRBJ2-1,TRBD1,TGTGCCAGCAATCCAGGGGACAGGGGTTGGTCGAGCTCCTACAATGAGCAGTTCTTC,CASNPGDRGWSSSYNEQFF